What follows is one T cell receptor (beta chain) and its context. The data stem from a study of cytomegalovirus exposure and HLA in healthy donors. This PCR relied on a set of 60 Vbeta primers and 13 Jbeta primers. Data came from immunoSEQ multiplex PCR; TCRdb stores just in-frame clones and leaves some out. The sample yields 160,000 or so clones, 65% to 85% seen once. Germline CDR1 is SGHRS and CDR2 is YFSETQ. CDR3 size: 15 residues. V was pared by 0 bases and J by 4 bases, with 7 bases of the junction left unmatched. The sequencing input was PBMCs. The TCR comes from a male donor in good health and CMV-seropositive. This chain uses TRBV5-1 with TRBJ2-7, with TRBD1 matching 7 bases. CDR3 nucleotides: TGCGCCAGCAGCTTGGGTCAGGGGGTAACGTACGAGCAGTACTTC. Protein: CASSLGQGVTYEQYF.